This T cell receptor beta chain was identified during a study of response to subunit inactivated influenza vaccine. V trimming: 2 bases; J trimming: 4 bases; junction bases outside the gene matches: 5. This CDR3 comprises 16 residues. Germline loops: CDR1 SGHDT, CDR2 YYEEEE. There are a few counts of this clonotype. The antigen is unknown. TCRdb reanalysed the RT-PCR reads using MiXCR and keeps one entry per CDR3 protein. The sample records about 700,000 distinct CDR3 sequences, 15% to 18% being singletons. Study outcomes and limitations: The study's authors posited that every seasonal influenza vaccination enlists few new T cells.

The rearrangement links TRBV5-6 to TRBJ2-1, with 11 nucleotides matching TRBD2. This clonotype was obtained from a man aged 50 or older who received an inactivated influenza vaccine. The specimen comprised PBMCs from blood, sampled roughly 13 days after vaccination. CDR3 loop: CASSFPGLADYNEQFF. In DNA, the CDR3 is TGTGCCAGCAGCTTTCCGGGACTAGCGGATTACAATGAGCAGTTCTTC.